One and the same sample provided the 22 T cell receptor beta chains below, sequenced in a study of type 1 regulatory T cells. Their antigens are not known. TCRdb reanalysed the reads using MiXCR and keeps one entry per CDR3 protein. The table includes about 60,000 distinct CDR3 sequences, less than 70% detected once. Sequenced material: cultured non-Tr1 T cells, either the whole culture or a sorted T cell fraction (not recorded which). The receptors were gathered from a human donor in good health.

The chain has TRBV24-1 and TRBJ2-3; 13 nucleotides agree with TRBD2. With 7 bases clipped from V and 7 bases from J, the junction kept 7 bases outside the gene matches. Germline V CDR1 and CDR2: KGHDR, SFDVKD. This CDR3 comprises 15 residues. This chain's CDR3 is CATSRLAGGVNTQYF. The CDR3 DNA reads TGTGCCACCAGCAGACTAGCGGGAGGTGTAAATACGCAGTATTTT.

This clonotype is termed medium-sized. The chain has TRBV20-1 and TRBJ2-1; 8 bases are a match to TRBD2. Germline V CDR1 and CDR2: DFQATT, SNEGSKA (reference sequence). Trimming took 2 bases from V and 3 from J; bases not matched to a gene: 12. This CDR3 has 17 amino acids. CDR3 protein: CSARLTFSGKIYNEQFF. CDR3 nucleotides: TGCAGTGCTAGACTCACATTTAGCGGGAAAATCTACAATGAGCAGTTCTTC.

The chain uses TRBV11-2 and TRBJ2-2; D is unresolved. Between the trimmed V and J ends, which lost 5 bases and 0 bases, there was a span of 7 bases. Germline V lookup: CDR1 SGHAT, CDR2 FQNNGV. The CDR3 loop spans 14 amino acids. The CDR3 loop is CASSANPNTGELFF. CDR3 DNA: TGTGCCAGCAGCGCGAATCCGAACACCGGGGAGCTGTTTTTT.

With regard to this clonotype: At one of its ends the junction is not consistent with the germline gene, which may arise from a read error. The rearrangement joins TRBV7-9 to TRBJ1-4; D is uncertain. This CDR3 has 13 residues. Germline loops: CDR1 SEHNR, CDR2 FQNEAQ (reference sequence). CDR3 sequence: CASTSDVNGKLFF. The CDR3, as DNA: TGTGCCAGCACCTCGGACGTTAATGGAAAACTGTTTTTT.

The rearrangement links TRBV20-1 to TRBJ2-5, with 11 positions matching TRBD1. With 6 bases clipped from V and 2 bases from J, the junction kept 14 bases outside the gene matches. In germline, CDR1 is DFQATT, CDR2 SNEGSKA (reference sequence). The CDR3 sequence is 17 residues long. In DNA, the CDR3 is TGCAGTGCCCATAGATTGTCCGGGACAGGGGGTCAAGAGACCCAGTACTTC. Its protein is CSAHRLSGTGGQETQYF.

This clonotype was counted a few times. The genes are TRBV6-5 and TRBJ2-7; 14 bases are shared with TRBD2. This CDR3 is built from 16 residues. The junction had 5 bases not matched to a gene; V was cut back by 6 bases and J by 1 base. The germline gives CDR1 MNHEY, CDR2 SVGAGI. CDR3 residues: CASRRLAGGPSYEQYF. The CDR3 bases are TGTGCCAGCAGGAGACTAGCGGGAGGGCCGTCCTACGAGCAGTACTTC.

This clonotype is a singleton in its sample. CDR3 coding DNA: TGCGCCAGCAGCCATGACCAACCCAATGAGCAGTTCTTC. Amino acids: CASSHDQPNEQFF. The chain has TRBV5-1 and TRBJ2-1; no firm D call. CDR1 SGHRS and CDR2 YFSETQ come from the germline V gene. The CDR3 loop spans 13 amino acids. V lost 4 bases, J lost 6 bases, and 11 bases lay in between.

The V call is TRBV5-4, the J call TRBJ2-1; 15 bases are a match to TRBD2. Germline V lookup: CDR1 SGHNT, CDR2 YYREEE (reference sequence). V dropped 5 bases and J dropped 7; count of bases not matched to a gene: 7. This CDR3 spans 16 amino acids. CDR3 loop: CASSRTSGRAPNEQFF. Written as DNA, the CDR3 is TGTGCCAGCAGTCGGACTAGCGGGAGGGCCCCGAATGAGCAGTTCTTC.

A few counts support this clonotype. The chain joins TRBV6-2 or TRBV6-3 to TRBJ2-7, with TRBD1 matching over 9 bases. This CDR3 is built from 12 residues. Germline V gives CDR1 MNHEY, CDR2 SVGEGT. J was trimmed by 3 bases and V by 6 bases; bases with no gene match: 0. CDR3 nucleotide sequence: TGTGCCAGCAGGACAGGGGGCTACGAGCAGTACTTC. Residues: CASRTGGYEQYF.

This sequence joins TRBV7-8 and TRBJ2-7, with D possibly being TRBD1 (5 bases). CDR1 and CDR2 (germline): SGHVS, FQNEAQ. The germline V and J ends were trimmed by 6 bases and 4 bases, with 13 bases remaining between them. This CDR3 has 13 residues. The CDR3 sequence: CASSRIAGYEQYF. The CDR3 nucleotides are TGTGCCAGCAGTCGCATAGCAGGGTACGAGCAGTACTTC. The full variable domain, completed using reference TRBV7-8 and TRBJ2-7, is GAGVSQSPRYKVAKRGQDVALRCDPISGHVSLFWYQQALGQGPEFLTYFQNEAQLDKSGLPSDRFFAERPEGSVSTLKIQRTQQEDSAVYLCASSRIAGYEQYFGPGTRLTVT.

The chain combines TRBV20-1 with TRBJ2-7; the match to TRBD1 covers 8 bases. After removal of 7 bases from V and 3 bases from J, the junction contained 8 bases not matched to a gene. The V gene's germline CDR1 is DFQATT and CDR2 SNEGSKA (reference sequence). This CDR3 contains 13 residues. The CDR3 coding sequence is TGCAGTGTTGGACAGGGCCCCATCTACGAGCAGTACTTC. Protein product: CSVGQGPIYEQYF.

This chain joins TRBV7-2 and TRBJ1-2; TRBD1 matches at 10 bases. CDR1 and CDR2 from the germline V gene are SGHTA and FQGNSA. This CDR3 is 18 amino acids long. Losses at the gene ends were 2 bases for V and 8 bases for J; bases not matched to a gene: 17. CDR3 DNA sequence: TGTGCCAGCAGCTTATTCGTTGGGACAGGGGTTTTTGCTGACGGCTACACCTTC. It yields the protein CASSLFVGTGVFADGYTF.

The chain joins TRBV7-9 to TRBJ1-2, with D unclear. The CDR3 runs to 13 residues. Between the trimmed V and J ends, which lost 8 bases and 8 bases, there was a span of 18 bases. Per germline, CDR1 SEHNR and CDR2 FQNEAQ (reference sequence). The CDR3 loop is CASEDGEARGYTF. DNA of the CDR3: TGTGCCAGCGAGGATGGGGAAGCGCGGGGCTACACCTTC. Full variable domain (remainder filled in from reference TRBV7-9 and TRBJ1-2): DTGVSQNPRHKITKRGQNVTFRCDPISEHNRLYWYRQTLGQGPEFLTYFQNEAQLEKSRLLSDRFSAERPKGSFSTLEIQRTEQGDSAMYLCASEDGEARGYTFGSGTRLTVV.

The chain is built from TRBV10-3 and TRBJ2-7; 12 bases align to TRBD2. There are 15 residues in the CDR3. Germline V lookup: CDR1 ENHRY, CDR2 SYGVKD. The V segment lost 2 bases and the J segment 4 bases; nucleotides outside the gene matches: 3. CDR3 DNA sequence: TGTGCCATCAGTGAGGGCGGGACTAGCGGGTACGAGCAGTACTTC. It specifies CAISEGGTSGYEQYF.

The chain combines TRBV6-1 with TRBJ1-5; 7 bases line up with TRBD1. Losses at the gene ends were 6 bases for V and 7 bases for J; bases not matched to a gene: 3. CDR3 length equals 12 residues. The germline V gene encodes CDR1 MNHNS and CDR2 SASEGT. CDR3 DNA: TGTGCCAGCAGCGACAGGGTCCAGCCCCAGCATTTT. Its protein product is CASSDRVQPQHF.

This clonotype was seen only a few times. V is TRBV29-1 and J is TRBJ1-1, with unresolved D. V was clipped by 6 bases and J by 4 bases, with 15 bases between them. Germline assignment: CDR1 SQVTM and CDR2 ANQGSEA. CDR3 length: 13 residues. The CDR3 here is CSVEDGIVTEAFF. The CDR3 DNA reads TGCAGCGTAGAGGACGGGATTGTCACTGAAGCTTTCTTT.

This chain joins TRBV7-8 and TRBJ1-1; unclear D gene. The CDR3 contains 17 residues. V lost 0 bases to trimming and J lost 0 bases, with 14 bases between them. Germline V lookup: CDR1 SGHVS, CDR2 FQNEAQ. CDR3 loop: CASSLALGKTMNTEAFF. CDR3 nucleotide sequence: TGTGCCAGCAGCTTAGCTTTGGGGAAAACAATGAACACTGAAGCTTTCTTT.

Details on this clonotype: A read error may account for a junction end that differs from germline. The chain has TRBV27 and TRBJ1-6; tentatively, D is TRBD1 (6 bases). Germline lookup yields CDR1 MNHEY and CDR2 SMNVEV (reference sequence). The CDR3 extends over 16 amino acids. In DNA form, the CDR3 reads TGTGCCAGCAGTGACCTTACCAGGGGAAATAATTCAACCCTCCACTTT. Translated, it gives CASSDLTRGNNSTLHF.

Only a few counts were recorded for this clonotype. This chain joins TRBV24-1 and TRBJ1-5; D remains ambiguous. The CDR3 has 14 residues. Between the trimmed V and J ends, which lost 5 bases and 6 bases, there was a span of 13 bases. Germline V lookup: CDR1 KGHDR, CDR2 SFDVKD. The CDR3: CATSGRGPLQPQHF. For the CDR3, the DNA is TGTGCCACCAGTGGACGGGGTCCCCTTCAGCCCCAGCATTTT.

V gene TRBV7-2 combines with J gene TRBJ2-7; 10 bases map to TRBD2. This CDR3 is 14 amino acids long. J was trimmed by 2 bases and V by 7 bases; bases with no gene match: 5. Per germline, CDR1 SGHTA and CDR2 FQGNSA. CDR3 in DNA: TGTGCCAGCACCCGGACTAGCGGCCCCTACGAGCAGTACTTC. Its translation: CASTRTSGPYEQYF.

The chain couples TRBV13 to TRBJ2-5, with 7 nucleotides matching TRBD1. CDR3 size: 18 residues. J gave up 5 bases and V 5 bases, and 20 bases lay outside the gene matches. CDR1 and CDR2 (germline): PRHDT, FYEKMQ (reference sequence). CDR3 sequence reads: CASSAKRTGAAGVETQYF. The DNA of the CDR3 is TGTGCCAGCAGCGCAAAGCGAACAGGGGCCGCAGGGGTGGAGACCCAGTACTTC.

J is TRBJ2-5 and V is TRBV10-2; 10 nucleotides match TRBD1. V was clipped by 7 bases and J by 9 bases; unmatched bases: 8. CDR1 and CDR2 (germline): WSHSY, SAAADI. The CDR3 sequence is 13 residues long. The CDR3 loop is CASTPGQGLPQYF. CDR3 DNA sequence: TGCGCCAGCACCCCGGGACAGGGGCTCCCCCAGTACTTC.